Listed below are T cell receptor beta chains from one sample, sequenced in a study of T cell responses to AZD1222 COVID-19 vaccine. Assay: immunoSEQ multiplex PCR; the TCRdb copy retains only in-frame clones and omits some. The sample records 110,000 to 150,000 clones, approximately 89% being singletons. Material: peripheral blood, obtained on day 0 of AZD1222 vaccination. These receptor sequences come from an adult in good health. The CDR3 runs from the conserved cysteine through the conserved F or W. The D gene is left open where the match is weak. A row's size may be missing; if present it is once, few, many or a size class.

j_call	clone_size	v_call	d_call	cdr3_nt	cdr3_aa
TRBJ2-1	-	TRBV7-2	TRBD2	TGTGCCAGCAGCTTATTTTTCGGGGGGAGGAGCTCCTACAATGAGCAGTTCTTC	CASSLFFGGRSSYNEQFF
TRBJ1-2	few	TRBV28	-	TGTGCCAGCATCTCCCGAGGGAGGGTCACCCCATCGGAAACCTTC	CASISRGRVTPSETF
TRBJ2-1	-	TRBV7-8	-	TGTGCCAGCAGCTTAATGATAAGGGGGGATGAGCAGTTCTTC	CASSLMIRGDEQFF
TRBJ1-5	-	TRBV7-9	TRBD1	TGTGCCAGCAGCTTGGGGACAGGCGATTATAGCAATCAGCCCCAGCATTTT	CASSLGTGDYSNQPQHF
TRBJ1-1	-	TRBV5-4	-	TGTGCCAGCTCCTTGCAAACTGAAGCTTTCTTT	CASSLQTEAFF
TRBJ1-1	-	TRBV10-1	-	TGCGCCAGCAGCCGTACAGAGTCGGTACTCACAGCTTTCTTT	CASSRTESVLTAFF
TRBJ1-5	-	TRBV4-1	TRBD1	TGCGCCAGCAGCCCCCTAGGGACAGTTTTTAATCAGCCCCAGCATTTT	CASSPLGTVFNQPQHF
TRBJ1-2	once	TRBV2	TRBD1	TGTGCCAGCGGGGACGCCGGGACAGGGAACTATGGCTACACCTTC	CASGDAGTGNYGYTF
TRBJ2-7	-	TRBV5-1	-	TGCGCCAGCAGCCCAACCGGGACACTCTCAACCTACGAGCAGTACTTC	CASSPTGTLSTYEQYF
TRBJ1-1	-	TRBV28	-	TGTGCCAGCAGTCATAGGGGTCGGGTGGCAGAAGCTTTCTTT	CASSHRGRVAEAFF
TRBJ1-5	-	TRBV29-1	TRBD1	TGCAGCCATTCCCCGGGACAGCATCAGCCCCAGCATTTT	CSHSPGQHQPQHF
TRBJ2-6	-	TRBV10-2	TRBD2	TGCGCCAGCAGTGACCTAGCGGGAGACTCTGGGGCCAACGTCCTGACTTTC	CASSDLAGDSGANVLTF
TRBJ1-2	-	TRBV19	TRBD1	TGTGCCGCAGGGGGCCGACTAATCGCCACAGACTATGGCTACACCTTC	CAAGGRLIATDYGYTF
TRBJ2-7	-	TRBV27	-	TGTGCCAGCATCTTCCGGGCAGGGAATCCCTACGAGCAGTACTTC	CASIFRAGNPYEQYF
TRBJ1-5	-	TRBV20-1	-	TGCAGTGCTAGTCACCGACGGAACAATCAGCCCCAGCATTTT	CSASHRRNNQPQHF
TRBJ1-6	-	TRBV28	-	TGTGCCAGCAGACTGGAAGGGGTATATAATTCACCCCTCCACTTT	CASRLEGVYNSPLHF
TRBJ1-4	-	TRBV5-1	TRBD1	TGCGCCAGCAGCCAGGGACAGGGGGAAATGGGACTGTTTTTT	CASSQGQGEMGLFF
TRBJ1-1	-	TRBV10-3	TRBD1	TGTGCCATCAGCAACAGGGGGCCGGAAGCTTTCTTT	CAISNRGPEAFF
TRBJ2-3	-	TRBV12-3/TRBV12-4	-	TGTGCCAGCAGCCCGAGGGATACGCAGTATTTT	CASSPRDTQYF
TRBJ1-6	-	TRBV5-1	-	TGCGCCAGCAGCTTGGAAGCGGCGAGCTCCTATAATTCACCCCTCCACTTT	CASSLEAASSYNSPLHF
TRBJ2-7	-	TRBV4-1	-	TGCGCCAGCAGCGCACTCGACGATTACGAGCAGTACTTC	CASSALDDYEQYF
TRBJ1-2	few	TRBV7-9	-	TGTGCCAGCAGCTTAGCAATAGAGGCGGGCCGCGGCTACACCTTC	CASSLAIEAGRGYTF
TRBJ1-3	-	TRBV19	-	TGTGCCAGTAGTGAGGGATCGCCGGTTGGAAACACCATATATTTT	CASSEGSPVGNTIYF
TRBJ2-1	once	TRBV4-1	-	TGCGCCAGCAGCCAAGGTTTAGCGGTTTCCCGCTACAATGAGCAGTTCTTC	CASSQGLAVSRYNEQFF
TRBJ2-7	once	TRBV6-6	-	TGTGCCAGCAGTGGGGGGATGGGCTACGAGCAGTACTTC	CASSGGMGYEQYF
TRBJ2-7	-	TRBV7-8	TRBD1	TGTGCCAGCAACGATCGGGGACAGGGGGCATTCGAGCAGTACTTC	CASNDRGQGAFEQYF
TRBJ1-2	-	TRBV30	-	TGTGCCTGGAGCATAGCCGGACCTAGTGGCTACACCTTC	CAWSIAGPSGYTF
TRBJ2-7	few	TRBV18	TRBD2	TGTGCCAGCTCACGGGGACTAGCGGGAGCAACCTTCGAGCAGTACTTC	CASSRGLAGATFEQYF
TRBJ1-5	-	TRBV6-5	TRBD1	TGTGCCAGCAGCCAGGACAGGGGGTTGGTTCAGCCCCAGCATTTT	CASSQDRGLVQPQHF
TRBJ2-4	-	TRBV28	TRBD1	TGTGCCAGCTCCCTGACGGGACAGGGGGCAACCAAAAACATTCAGTACTTC	CASSLTGQGATKNIQYF
TRBJ2-7	-	TRBV6-5	-	TGTGCCAGCAATTCAGAAACACCGCCCTACGAGCAGTACTTC	CASNSETPPYEQYF
TRBJ2-2	-	TRBV27	-	TGTGCCAGCAGTTTCTCAGCGCCCCTTCCCGGGGAGCTGTTTTTT	CASSFSAPLPGELFF
TRBJ1-5	-	TRBV15	-	TGTGCCACCAGCAGACAACCGGGGGGCGATCAGCCCCAGCATTTT	CATSRQPGGDQPQHF
TRBJ2-3	-	TRBV5-4	-	TGTGCCAGCAGGATATGGGGGAGTACAGATACGCAGTATTTT	CASRIWGSTDTQYF
TRBJ2-2	-	TRBV10-2	TRBD2	TGCGCCAGCAGTTTACTAGCGGGGGGCCCCGGGGAGCTGTTTTTT	CASSLLAGGPGELFF
TRBJ2-1	-	TRBV3-1/TRBV3-2	TRBD2	TGTGCCACCCGACTAGCGGGAGGGTATGAGCAGTTCTTC	CATRLAGGYEQFF
TRBJ1-4	-	TRBV5-4	-	TGTGCCAGCAGCTTGGACCAAAGTAATGAAAAACTGTTTTTT	CASSLDQSNEKLFF
TRBJ1-5	-	TRBV2	TRBD1	TGTGCCAGCTCTATGAACAGGGGCGGCAATCAGCCCCAGCATTTT	CASSMNRGGNQPQHF
TRBJ2-7	-	TRBV5-1	TRBD2	TGCGCCAGCAGCCCCCAAGCGGGGACTAGCGGCTACGAGCAGTACTTC	CASSPQAGTSGYEQYF
TRBJ1-2	-	TRBV19	-	TGTGCCAGTAGTTCACGACAGGAGGACTCCTATGGCTACACCTTC	CASSSRQEDSYGYTF
TRBJ2-3	-	TRBV5-4	TRBD2	TGTGCCAGCAGCTTGCTAGCGGGCACAGATACGCAGTATTTT	CASSLLAGTDTQYF
TRBJ1-3	-	TRBV30	-	TGTGCCTGGGGACTAGGTACGGGGTTTGGAAACACCATATATTTT	CAWGLGTGFGNTIYF
TRBJ2-1	-	TRBV7-3	TRBD1	TGTGCCAGCAGCTTAGATGGGACAGTGGTCTACAATGAGCAGTTCTTC	CASSLDGTVVYNEQFF
TRBJ1-5	-	TRBV4-1	-	TGCGCCAGCAGCCAAGATAGTTCCTCTCCGGGCCTAACCTATAGCAATCAGCCCCAGCATTTT	CASSQDSSSPGLTYSNQPQHF